These 18 T cell receptor beta chains were sequenced from one sample in a study of blood T cell repertoires in COVID-19. The repertoire was sequenced with immunoSEQ multiplex PCR; TCRdb's copy has only in-frame clones and lacks some. This sample carries 60,000 or so clones, around 87% of them seen once, and the ten largest clones take 6.9%. Sequencing was done on a sample of peripheral blood. The receptor set was obtained from a man aged 55 to 70 with active or convalescent COVID-19.

This chain joins TRBV21-1 and TRBJ2-7; no check of the table's D call, TRBD2, against the DNA was made. TRBV21-1 is a listed pseudogene. The CDR3 is 16 residues long. The chain's CDR3 is CASSKGERELPYEQYF. The DNA of the CDR3 is TGTGCCAGCAGCAAAGGTGAGCGGGAGCTTCCATACGAGCAGTACTTC.

V usage is TRBV10-3 and J usage is TRBJ1-1; 8 bases are a match to TRBD1. The CDR3 sequence is 13 residues long. Germline V gives CDR1 ENHRY, CDR2 SYGVKD. J gave up 6 bases and V 4 bases, and 4 bases lay outside the gene matches. The CDR3 loop reads CAISVTGGAEAFF. The CDR3 coding sequence is TGTGCCATCAGTGTTACAGGGGGTGCTGAAGCTTTCTTT.

This clone has more than one count but fewer than ten. V usage is TRBV10-3 and J usage is TRBJ2-5; 10 nucleotides line up with TRBD1. Trimming removed 10 bases from V and 0 bases from J; junction bases left unmatched: 5. The CDR3 length is 14 residues. Germline loops: CDR1 ENHRY, CDR2 SYGVKD. CDR3 protein: CATRTGGYQETQYF. CDR3 nucleotides: TGTGCCACTAGGACAGGGGGTTACCAAGAGACCCAGTACTTC.

V gene TRBV6-5 combines with J gene TRBJ2-5; 12 bases match TRBD2. Per the germline V gene, CDR1 is MNHEY and CDR2 is SVGAGI. The V gene end was trimmed by 6 bases and the J gene end by 4 bases; junction bases not matched to a gene: 6. The length of the CDR3 is 15 residues. CDR3 DNA: TGTGCCAGCAGACCCGGGACTAGCGGGTCAGAGACCCAGTACTTC. Translation gives CASRPGTSGSETQYF.

J is TRBJ1-5 and V is TRBV2; possibly TRBD1 for D (5 bases). Germline CDR1 and CDR2: SNHLY and FYNNEI. The CDR3 length is 16 residues. With 2 bases removed from V and 2 bases from J, the gap between germline ends came to 13 bases. CDR3 protein: CASSELGQGGNQPQHF. For the CDR3, the DNA is TGTGCCAGCAGTGAATTGGGGCAGGGTGGCAATCAGCCCCAGCATTTT. Based on the CDR3 plus reference TRBV2 and TRBJ1-5, the full variable domain is EPEVTQTPSHQVTQMGQEVILRCVPISNHLYFYWYRQILGQKVEFLVSFYNNEISEKSEIFDDQFSVERPDGSNFTLKIRSTKLEDSAMYFCASSELGQGGNQPQHFGDGTRLSIL.

This clone has just a few counts. Written as DNA, the CDR3 is TGCGCCAGCAGCTTGTCGGCAGGGGGAGGCGAGCAGTACTTC. Translated: CASSLSAGGGEQYF. J is TRBJ2-7 and V is TRBV5-1, with a weak D call TRBD1 (7 bases). The length of the CDR3 is 14 residues. V gave up 1 base and J gave up 6 bases, with 14 bases separating them. The germline V gene has CDR1 SGHRS and CDR2 YFSETQ.

The V and J genes are TRBV30 and TRBJ2-3; TRBD1 matches 8 bases. The CDR3 runs 15 residues. The germline V gene has CDR1 GTSNPN and CDR2 SVGIG (reference sequence). Germline trimming cut 3 bases from V and 4 bases from J; bases unmatched to any gene: 9. The CDR3 here is CAWSPGQGIPDTQYF. The CDR3 nucleotides read TGTGCCTGGAGCCCAGGACAGGGAATTCCAGATACGCAGTATTTT.

V is TRBV19 and J is TRBJ1-4; the match to TRBD1 covers 10 bases. V was clipped by 5 bases and J by 7 bases; unmatched bases: 7. The CDR3 covers 15 residues. Germline V gene sequence: CDR1 LNHDA, CDR2 SQIVND (reference sequence). In DNA, the CDR3 is TGTGCCAGTAGTGTCGACAGGGGGCTAGCTGAAAAACTGTTTTTT. This translates into CASSVDRGLAEKLFF. Variable domain in full (rest from reference TRBV19 and TRBJ1-4): DGGITQSPKYLFRKEGQNVTLSCEQNLNHDAMYWYRQDPGQGLRLIYYSQIVNDFQKGDIAEGYSVSREKKESFPLTVTSAQKNPTAFYLCASSVDRGLAEKLFFGSGTQLSVL.

The V gene is TRBV4-1, the J gene TRBJ1-6; no firm D call. This CDR3 is built from 14 residues. V was trimmed by 0 bases and J by 7 bases, leaving 7 bases between them. Germline CDR1 reads MGHRA; CDR2 reads YSYEKL. The CDR3 DNA is TGCGCCAGCAGCCAAGATCGGTTGAATTCACCCCTCCACTTT. Amino acids: CASSQDRLNSPLHF.

The chain joins TRBV5-8 to TRBJ2-3, with 8 nucleotides matching TRBD1. This CDR3 is 15 amino acids long. Germline V CDR1 and CDR2: SGHTS, YDEGEE. V trimming: 7 bases; J trimming: 5 bases; junction bases outside the gene matches: 12. CDR3 residues: CASSKMDRAGDTQYF. For the CDR3, the DNA is TGTGCCAGCTCAAAAATGGACAGGGCGGGAGATACGCAGTATTTT.

This chain connects TRBV3-1 (or the pseudogene TRBV3-2) to TRBJ2-7; D call uncertain. This CDR3 spans 12 amino acids. V gave up 3 bases and J gave up 6 bases, with 9 bases separating them. In germline, CDR1 is LGHDT, CDR2 YNNKEL (reference sequence). The CDR3 bases are TGTGCCAGCAGCCAGGGTTGGAGCGAGCAGTACTTC. This sequence encodes CASSQGWSEQYF.

This chain connects TRBV12-1 to TRBJ1-5; TRBD1 is the table's D call and was not checked against the DNA. TRBV12-1 has pseudogene status. CDR3 length: 15 amino acids. CDR3 region: CASSFWPLGNQPQHF. The CDR3 nucleotides read TGTGCCAGCAGCTTCTGGCCTCTGGGCAATCAGCCCCAGCATTTT.

V is TRBV7-8 and J is TRBJ1-2; D gene uncertain. Trimming removed 1 base at V and 5 bases at J, with 11 bases between. The CDR3 runs to 14 residues. Germline loops: CDR1 SGHVS, CDR2 FQNEAQ. This chain's CDR3 is CASSLGPENYGYTF. The CDR3 region has the DNA TGTGCCAGCAGCTTAGGTCCAGAAAATTATGGCTACACCTTC.

The chain employs TRBV6-1 and TRBJ1-5; the D gene is possibly TRBD1 (5 bases). The CDR3 is 16 residues long. Germline V gives CDR1 MNHNS, CDR2 SASEGT. The V end lost 3 bases, the J end lost 4 bases, and 16 bases lay between the germline ends. DNA of the CDR3: TGTGCCAGCAGTGATCGGGACCGGGGGTATAATCAGCCCCAGCATTTT. Amino acids: CASSDRDRGYNQPQHF.

The rearrangement links TRBV12-3 or TRBV12-4 to TRBJ1-1; D perhaps matches TRBD1 (6 bases). The CDR3 has 13 amino acids. Trimming removed 1 base from V and 11 bases from J, with 14 bases in between. CDR3 sequence reads: CASSLGQGQGAFF. The CDR3 DNA reads TGTGCCAGCAGTTTAGGTCAGGGGCAGGGGGCTTTCTTT.

This rearrangement joins TRBV5-1 to TRBJ2-2, with 9 nucleotides matching TRBD2. The germline V gene encodes CDR1 SGHRS and CDR2 YFSETQ. Trimming removed 0 bases from V and 5 bases from J; junction bases left unmatched: 5. The CDR3 consists of 16 residues. CDR3: CASSLVSGSSTGELFF. The CDR3 DNA is TGCGCCAGCAGCTTGGTTAGCGGGAGTTCAACCGGGGAGCTGTTTTTT.

V usage is TRBV10-3 and J usage is TRBJ2-1; 11 bases line up with TRBD2. The germline V gene encodes CDR1 ENHRY and CDR2 SYGVKD. The CDR3 runs to 14 residues. The J segment lost 9 bases and the V segment lost 3 bases, leaving 4 bases of the junction unmatched. CDR3 nucleotides: TGTGCCATCAGTGACCTAGCGGGAGGAAGTGAGCAGTTCTTC. Protein sequence: CAISDLAGGSEQFF.

The CDR3 nucleotides read TGCGCCAGCAGCCTTGGAACGGGGGAAGGGGATGAAAAACTGTTTTTT. Amino acid sequence: CASSLGTGEGDEKLFF. The chain combines TRBV5-1 with TRBJ1-4; possible D gene TRBD1, 5 bases. CDR1 SGHRS and CDR2 YFSETQ come from the germline V gene. The length of the CDR3 is 16 residues. The germline V and J ends were trimmed by 4 bases and 6 bases, with 19 bases remaining between them.